The 28 T cell receptor beta chains in this list originate from one sample, sequenced in a study of control samples from healthy donors and cancer patients. The method was immunoSEQ multiplex PCR; TCRdb's version includes in-frame clones alone and lacks a portion of them. Here the sample spans roughly 100,000 clones, about 90% being singletons. Sequenced input: blood. The receptors derive from a woman under 30 in good health.

This clone showed up just once. V gene TRBV4-3 combines with J gene TRBJ2-7; tentatively, D is TRBD2 (6 bases). The CDR3 contains 22 residues. With 5 bases removed from V and 3 bases from J, the gap between germline ends came to 38 bases. Germline CDR1 is LGHNA and CDR2 is YSLEER. As DNA, the CDR3 is TGCGCCAGCAGCGCTCGCTGGGACCAAGGCGGGATAGTATCTCCCTGGGACTACGAGCAGTACTTC. Encoded protein: CASSARWDQGGIVSPWDYEQYF.

This clone was detected once. The chain joins TRBV5-1 to TRBJ1-1; D might be TRBD1 (5 bases). Looked up from germline, CDR1 is SGHRS and CDR2 is YFSETQ. The CDR3 length is 15 residues. Trimming stripped 0 bases from V and 0 bases from J, with 9 bases between. The CDR3 region has the DNA TGCGCCAGCAGCTTGGCCTCGGGGGTGAACACTGAAGCTTTCTTT. The encoded protein is CASSLASGVNTEAFF.

This clone was found once. This chain's CDR3 is CATSSQENGYTF. For the CDR3, the DNA is TGTGCCACCAGTAGCCAGGAGAATGGCTACACCTTC. The V and J genes are TRBV24-1 and TRBJ1-2; D gene unclear. The CDR3 covers 12 residues. V was pared by 6 bases and J by 6 bases, with 10 bases between. The germline CDR1 and CDR2 sequences are KGHDR and SFDVKD.

The chain employs TRBV27 and TRBJ1-5; D is perhaps TRBD1 (6 bases). V was clipped by 3 bases and J by 7 bases, with 13 bases between them. In germline, CDR1 is MNHEY, CDR2 SMNVEV (reference sequence). This CDR3 has 14 amino acids. CDR3 loop: CASSLEVGGQPQHF. CDR3 DNA: TGTGCCAGCAGTTTGGAAGTAGGGGGACAGCCCCAGCATTTT.

Comments on this clone: This is likely a read error, given that the CDR3 carries no conserved phenylalanine or tryptophan at its end. It is unclear where the CDR3 begins or ends on the DNA, so no DNA is shown, and the CDR3 is as TCRdb lists it. V is TRBV5-1 and J is TRBJ2-7. Per the germline V gene, CDR1 is SGHRS and CDR2 is YFSETQ. Ends included, the CDR3 has 10 residues. The CDR3 is CASTVGHSGI.

The gene calls are TRBV3-1 (or the pseudogene TRBV3-2) and TRBJ2-5; TRBD2 agrees at 10 bases. Germline V CDR1 and CDR2: LGHDT, YNNKEL (reference sequence). V gave up 6 bases and J gave up 5 bases; unmatched junction bases: 6. This CDR3 region has 14 residues. The CDR3 bases are TGTGCCAGCAGGACTAGCGGGTCTCAGGAGACCCAGTACTTC. This encodes CASRTSGSQETQYF.

The gene calls are TRBV7-6 and TRBJ1-4, with TRBD1 matching 7 bases. The ends lost 1 base at V and 12 bases at J; junction bases unmatched: 8. CDR1 is SGHVS and CDR2 is FNYEAQ in the germline V gene. This CDR3 contains 14 residues. Here the CDR3 DNA reads TGTGCCAGCAGCTTAGAAGGACAGGAGGGGCAACTGTTTTTT. This translates into CASSLEGQEGQLFF.

This chain connects TRBV6-5 to TRBJ2-7; tentatively, D is TRBD2 (6 bases). CDR1 MNHEY and CDR2 SVGAGI come from the germline V gene. Trimming pared 6 bases from V and 7 bases from J, leaving 13 bases between. The CDR3 loop spans 12 amino acids. The CDR3 reads CASSSDGGEQYF. For the CDR3, the DNA is TGTGCCAGCAGCTCCGACGGGGGTGAGCAGTACTTC.

The V call is TRBV27, the J call TRBJ1-1; D is unclear. Germline-derived CDR1 and CDR2 are MNHEY and SMNVEV (reference sequence). The V end lost 5 bases, the J end lost 5 bases, and 15 bases lay between the germline ends. The CDR3 extends over 14 amino acids. CDR3 nucleotides: TGTGCCAGCAGTGCACAGCGGGCTTTGACTGAAGCTTTCTTT. This codes for CASSAQRALTEAFF.

J is TRBJ1-2 and V is TRBV6-5; D not certain. This CDR3 region has 13 residues. Germline V gene sequence: CDR1 MNHEY, CDR2 SVGAGI. V was shortened by 6 bases and J by 1 base, with 9 bases between the two germline ends. For the CDR3, the DNA is TGTGCCAGCAGCCCAACAGTTAACTATGGCTACACCTTC. Encoded protein: CASSPTVNYGYTF.

The V call is TRBV12-3 or TRBV12-4, the J call TRBJ2-3; D not certain. V gave up 3 bases and J gave up 0 bases, with 4 bases separating them. The CDR3 sequence is 13 residues long. The DNA for the CDR3 is TGTGCCAGCAGTTTTAGCAGCACAGATACGCAGTATTTT. This gives the protein CASSFSSTDTQYF.

The rearrangement joins TRBV25-1 to TRBJ1-2, with D hard to call. Germline values: CDR1 MGHDK, CDR2 SYGVNS. Between the trimmed V and J ends, which lost 3 bases and 5 bases, there was a span of 7 bases. This CDR3 region has 12 residues. As DNA, the CDR3 is TGTGCCAGCAGTGAGAGGAAGTATGGCTACACCTTC. Protein product: CASSERKYGYTF.

Here the CDR3 DNA reads TGTGCCAGCAGCGCCAGGGGAACGAACACCGGGGAGCTGTTTTTT. Translation: CASSARGTNTGELFF. The chain joins TRBV5-8 to TRBJ2-2, with D possibly matching TRBD1 (6 bases). The germline CDR1 and CDR2 sequences are SGHTS and YDEGEE. This CDR3 is 15 amino acids long. The V end was cut by 4 bases, the J end by 0 bases, with 10 bases between.

The chain links TRBV28 to TRBJ2-7; perhaps TRBD2 as D (7 bases). In germline, CDR1 is MDHEN, CDR2 SYDVKM. The V gene lost 7 bases and the J gene lost 2 bases, with 9 bases spanning the gap. The CDR3 sequence is 12 residues long. CDR3 DNA: TGTGCCAGCAAGGGGGGGCCCTACGAGCAGTACTTC. Amino acids: CASKGGPYEQYF. Together with reference TRBV28 and TRBJ2-7, the CDR3 gives the full variable domain: DVKVTQSSRYLVKRTGEKVFLECVQDMDHENMFWYRQDPGLGLRLIYFSYDVKMKEKGDIPEGYSVSREKKERFSLILESASTNQTSMYLCASKGGPYEQYFGPGTRLTVT.

The V gene is TRBV27, the J gene TRBJ2-1; tentatively, D is TRBD1 or TRBD2 (7 bases each). This CDR3 region has 14 residues. Germline V lookup: CDR1 MNHEY, CDR2 SMNVEV (reference sequence). Trimming cost V 3 bases and J 9 bases, with 15 bases left between them. In DNA, the CDR3 is TGTGCCAGCAGTTTGGCAGGGGGGGTCGGTGAGCAGTTCTTC. This translates into CASSLAGGVGEQFF.

This sequence joins TRBV11-2 and TRBJ1-5; D gene unclear. The germline V gene has CDR1 SGHAT and CDR2 FQNNGV. The V end was cut by 5 bases, the J end by 6 bases, with 14 bases between. The CDR3 is 14 residues long. CDR3 amino acids: CASSPRERGQPQHF. The CDR3 nucleotides are TGTGCCAGCAGCCCCCGGGAGAGAGGTCAGCCCCAGCATTTT.

This CDR3 reads CASSHDTSNWAWVYGYTF. CDR3 DNA sequence: TGTGCCAGCAGCCATGATACCTCGAACTGGGCGTGGGTCTATGGCTACACCTTC. The chain is built from TRBV28 and TRBJ1-2; D gene unclear. The V end lost 6 bases, the J end lost 4 bases, and 27 bases lay between the germline ends. This CDR3 has 18 residues. Germline CDR1 and CDR2: MDHEN and SYDVKM.

This rearrangement joins TRBV12-5 to TRBJ2-1; 8 nucleotides align to TRBD2. The CDR3 loop spans 14 amino acids. Trimming at V came to 7 bases and at J to 8 bases, leaving 10 bases not matched to a gene. Per germline, CDR1 LGHNT and CDR2 FRNRAP. CDR3 coding DNA: TGTGCTAGTGCGGGCAGCGGGAGTAGGTATGAGCAGTTCTTC. Translated: CASAGSGSRYEQFF.

The chain employs TRBV6-4 and TRBJ1-5; D possibly corresponds to TRBD1 (6 bases). Germline V gives CDR1 MRHNA, CDR2 SNTAGT. This CDR3 contains 13 residues. Trimming removed 5 bases at V and 7 bases at J, with 12 bases between. CDR3 loop: CASSLGAGQPQHF. CDR3 in DNA: TGTGCCAGCAGTCTGGGGGCTGGGCAGCCCCAGCATTTT.

This chain connects TRBV14 to TRBJ1-1, with no clear D. Trimming cost V 1 base and J 1 base, with 7 bases left between them. The CDR3 consists of 14 residues. Per the germline V gene, CDR1 is SGHDN and CDR2 is FVKESK. The CDR3 bases are TGTGCCAGCAGCCAAGGATCAAGGAACACTGAAGCTTTCTTT. Translation: CASSQGSRNTEAFF.

The chain is built from TRBV28 and TRBJ2-3; D possibly uses TRBD1 or TRBD2 (5 bases each). Germline V gene sequence: CDR1 MDHEN, CDR2 SYDVKM. This CDR3 has 16 residues. V was shortened by 10 bases and J by 2 bases, with 22 bases between the two germline ends. The CDR3 region is CATLTAGTLYTDTQYF. The CDR3 nucleotides are TGTGCCACCCTTACGGCAGGGACCCTTTACACAGATACGCAGTATTTT. The variable domain in full, with the rest retrieved from reference TRBV28 and TRBJ2-3, is DVKVTQSSRYLVKRTGEKVFLECVQDMDHENMFWYRQDPGLGLRLIYFSYDVKMKEKGDIPEGYSVSREKKERFSLILESASTNQTSMYLCATLTAGTLYTDTQYFGPGTRLTVL.

The genes are TRBV11-1 and TRBJ2-5, with D maybe TRBD2 (6 bases). The CDR3 consists of 13 residues. The germline gives CDR1 SGHAT, CDR2 FQDESV (reference sequence). The V end was cut by 5 bases, the J end by 5 bases, with 12 bases between. This CDR3 is CASSLEGRETQYF. CDR3 sequence (DNA): TGTGCCAGCAGCCTAGAGGGGAGGGAGACCCAGTACTTC.

This chain uses TRBV28 with TRBJ1-2; the D is unclear. Germline V gene sequence: CDR1 MDHEN, CDR2 SYDVKM. Deletions cut 2 bases from V and 2 bases from J, with 9 bases between. The CDR3 runs to 14 residues. The CDR3 coding sequence is TGTGCCAGCAGTTTACTAGAACCGAACTATGGCTACACCTTC. As protein: CASSLLEPNYGYTF.

This sequence joins TRBV5-4 and TRBJ1-2, with TRBD1 matching 7 bases. The trim removed 0 bases at V and 3 bases at J, leaving 8 bases unmatched. From germline, CDR1 is SGHNT and CDR2 YYREEE (reference sequence). The CDR3 length is 16 residues. CDR3 DNA sequence: TGTGCCAGCAGCTTGGACATAGGGGGCATTGACTATGGCTACACCTTC. Protein product: CASSLDIGGIDYGYTF.

This clone was recorded at least ten times. This sequence joins TRBV6-4 and TRBJ2-2; D gene ambiguous. V shed 2 bases and J shed 3 bases, with 4 bases lying between them. Germline lookup yields CDR1 MRHNA and CDR2 SNTAGT. CDR3 length: 13 amino acids. In nucleotides, the CDR3 is TGTGCCAGCAGTGACAGGGACACCGGGGAGCTGTTTTTT. This gives the protein CASSDRDTGELFF.

There are a few counts of this clone. The V call is TRBV19, the J call TRBJ2-3, with 9 bases identical to TRBD2. CDR1 and CDR2 (germline): LNHDA, SQIVND (reference sequence). The CDR3 extends over 15 amino acids. Germline trimming cut 6 bases from V and 0 bases from J; bases unmatched to any gene: 4. CDR3 protein: CASSERGVSTDTQYF. Here the CDR3 DNA reads TGTGCCAGTAGCGAGCGGGGGGTCAGCACAGATACGCAGTATTTT.

This chain connects TRBV27 to TRBJ2-2; D may be TRBD1 (6 bases). CDR3 length equals 16 residues. Germline V gene data show CDR1 as MNHEY and CDR2 as SMNVEV (reference sequence). V was cut by 2 bases and J by 0 bases, with 10 bases left in between. CDR3: CASSLRGGTNTGELFF. As DNA, the CDR3 is TGTGCCAGCAGTTTAAGAGGGGGTACGAACACCGGGGAGCTGTTTTTT.

This chain links TRBV12-5 with TRBJ2-1; D gene unclear. Germline V gene data show CDR1 as LGHNT and CDR2 as FRNRAP. The CDR3 is made up of 14 amino acids. Trimming removed 5 bases from V and 9 bases from J, with 17 bases in between. Here the CDR3 reads CASGPSQVGGEQFF. The CDR3 DNA reads TGTGCTAGTGGTCCCTCCCAGGTGGGCGGTGAGCAGTTCTTC.